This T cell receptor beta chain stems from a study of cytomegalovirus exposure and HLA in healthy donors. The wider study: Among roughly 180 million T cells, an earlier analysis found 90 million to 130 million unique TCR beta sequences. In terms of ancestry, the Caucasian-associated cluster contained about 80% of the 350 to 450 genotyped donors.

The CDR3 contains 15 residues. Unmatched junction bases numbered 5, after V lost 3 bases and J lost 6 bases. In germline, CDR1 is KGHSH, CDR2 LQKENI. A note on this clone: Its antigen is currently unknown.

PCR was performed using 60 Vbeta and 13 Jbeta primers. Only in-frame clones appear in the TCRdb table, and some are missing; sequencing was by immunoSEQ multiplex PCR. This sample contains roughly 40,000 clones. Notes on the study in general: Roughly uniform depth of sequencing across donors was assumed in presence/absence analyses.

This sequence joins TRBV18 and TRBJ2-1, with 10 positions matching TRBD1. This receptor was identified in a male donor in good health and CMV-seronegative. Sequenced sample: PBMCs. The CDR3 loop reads CASSPGTGDSNEQFF. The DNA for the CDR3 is TGTGCCAGCTCACCGGGGACAGGGGATAGCAATGAGCAGTTCTTC.